Listed here are 11 T cell receptor beta chains from one sample, sequenced in a study of T cells in localized non-small cell lung cancer. Here immunoSEQ multiplex PCR was the method, and the copy in TCRdb shows in-frame clones only, minus some. The data show some 30,000 clones, about 89% seen once. The sample here was peripheral blood, taken before any cancer treatment. These receptors all stem from a female donor of 60 years or more with stage I lung adenocarcinoma.

The chain joins TRBV18 to TRBJ1-3; no definite D call. Trimming removed 3 bases from V and 4 bases from J, with 13 bases in between. Germline-derived CDR1 and CDR2 are KGHSH and LQKENI. The CDR3 is 15 residues long. The CDR3 DNA is TGTGCCAGCTCACCCAACGTGGGAGGAGGAAACACCATATATTTT. Amino acids: CASSPNVGGGNTIYF.

The genes are TRBV7-2 and TRBJ2-2; 7 nucleotides match TRBD1. J was trimmed by 7 bases and V by 5 bases; bases with no gene match: 7. The CDR3 is made up of 14 amino acids. Germline CDR1 SGHTA, CDR2 FQGNSA. CDR3 loop: CASSNRQGNGELFF. The CDR3 coding sequence is TGTGCCAGCAGCAACCGACAGGGTAACGGGGAGCTGTTTTTT.

This clone was seen only once. This chain uses TRBV5-1 with TRBJ1-1; TRBD1 matches at 7 bases. J was trimmed by 3 bases and V by 7 bases; bases with no gene match: 15. CDR3 length: 16 residues. Germline CDR1 reads SGHRS; CDR2 reads YFSETQ. CDR3 in amino acids: CASRNPEGAGDTEAFF. The DNA of the CDR3 is TGCGCCAGCCGGAACCCGGAGGGGGCCGGGGACACTGAAGCTTTCTTT.

The chain is built from TRBV11-2 and TRBJ1-2; D may be TRBD1 (5 bases). The CDR3 consists of 15 residues. Per the germline V gene, CDR1 is SGHAT and CDR2 is FQNNGV. Between the trimmed V and J ends, which lost 4 bases and 4 bases, there was a span of 16 bases. The CDR3 loop is CASSWGGTVPYGYTF. CDR3 DNA sequence: TGTGCCAGCAGCTGGGGGGGGACGGTCCCCTATGGCTACACCTTC.

V usage is TRBV9 and J usage is TRBJ1-1; D perhaps matches TRBD1 (6 bases). The CDR3 runs to 13 residues. Per germline, CDR1 SGDLS and CDR2 YYNGEE. Trimming removed 3 bases from V and 3 bases from J, with 9 bases in between. The CDR3 protein is CASSGQAHTEAFF. The CDR3 DNA follows: TGTGCCAGCAGCGGACAGGCCCACACTGAAGCTTTCTTT.

The V and J genes are TRBV30 and TRBJ1-2; 7 nucleotides match TRBD1. CDR1 and CDR2 (germline): GTSNPN, SVGIG (reference sequence). This CDR3 contains 12 residues. V dropped 6 bases and J dropped 3; count of bases not matched to a gene: 4. DNA for the CDR3: TGTGCCTGCGAACAGGGGTACTATGGCTACACCTTC. It codes for CACEQGYYGYTF.

The chain uses TRBV11-2 and TRBJ2-7; TRBD1 is a possible D gene (5 bases). Germline V gene data show CDR1 as SGHAT and CDR2 as FQNNGV. The CDR3 loop spans 13 amino acids. V lost 1 base and J lost 6, with 10 bases in between. CDR3 protein: CASSLARVGEQYF. CDR3 sequence (DNA): TGTGCCAGCAGCTTAGCCAGGGTTGGCGAGCAGTACTTC.

This chain uses TRBV6-9 with TRBJ1-1; no definite D call. V lost 3 bases and J 4 bases, leaving 15 bases between the germline ends. The CDR3 runs to 15 residues. Looked up from germline, CDR1 is MNHGY and CDR2 is SVAAGI. DNA of the CDR3: TGTGCCAGCAGTTACACCCGGGGATTGGGCACTGAAGCTTTCTTT. This sequence encodes CASSYTRGLGTEAFF.

The chain links TRBV13 to TRBJ2-1; TRBD1 aligns across 8 bases. This CDR3 has 14 amino acids. Germline V lookup: CDR1 PRHDT, CDR2 FYEKMQ (reference sequence). The trim removed 5 bases at V and 6 bases at J, leaving 6 bases unmatched. CDR3 loop: CASSLPGQANEQFF. Here the CDR3 DNA reads TGTGCCAGCAGCCTTCCGGGACAGGCCAATGAGCAGTTCTTC.

J is TRBJ2-1 and V is TRBV19, with 8 bases lining up with TRBD2. The CDR3 contains 13 residues. The V segment lost 5 bases and the J segment 9 bases; nucleotides outside the gene matches: 6. Germline CDR1 is LNHDA and CDR2 is SQIVND (reference sequence). This CDR3 is CASSEGTRGEQFF. CDR3 nucleotide sequence: TGTGCCAGTAGTGAAGGGACTAGAGGTGAGCAGTTCTTC.

J is TRBJ1-1 and V is TRBV20-1; D ambiguous. CDR3 length equals 11 residues. Trimming shortened V by 1 base and J by 7 bases, and 7 bases separated the two germline ends. Germline loops: CDR1 DFQATT, CDR2 SNEGSKA (reference sequence). The CDR3 sequence is CSARGPIEAFF. DNA of the CDR3: TGCAGTGCTAGAGGACCGATTGAAGCTTTCTTT.